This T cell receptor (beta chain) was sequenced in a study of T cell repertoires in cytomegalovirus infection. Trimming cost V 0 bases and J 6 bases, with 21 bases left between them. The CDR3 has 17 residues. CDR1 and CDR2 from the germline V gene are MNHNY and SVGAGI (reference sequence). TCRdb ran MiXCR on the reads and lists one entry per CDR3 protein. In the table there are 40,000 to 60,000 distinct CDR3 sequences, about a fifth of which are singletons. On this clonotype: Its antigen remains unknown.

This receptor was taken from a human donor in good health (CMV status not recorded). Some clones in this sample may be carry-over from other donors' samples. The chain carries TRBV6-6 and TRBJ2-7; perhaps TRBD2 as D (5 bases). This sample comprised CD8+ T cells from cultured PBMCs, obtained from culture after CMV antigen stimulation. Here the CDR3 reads CASSYSFRDPTALEQYF. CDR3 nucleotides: TGTGCCAGCAGTTACTCGTTCCGGGATCCTACCGCTCTCGAGCAGTACTTC.